Presented here are 30 T cell receptor beta chains from one specimen sequenced in a study of blood T cells in healthy people across ages. A sample-barcoded 5' primer and a J-beta primer mix were used in a second PCR of roughly 7 to 12 cycles. In TCRdb, the 5' RACE reads were re-called with MiXCR into one record per CDR3 protein. The repertoire consists of some 800,000 distinct CDR3 sequences, with roughly 25% occurring once and the leading ten covering 3% to 4%. These data also formed part of another study, on T cells of mothers and their children.

Source material: blood. The source is a boy between 5 and 17 years old in good health.

The chain has TRBV29-1 and TRBJ1-2; a weak D match, TRBD1 (5 bases). The ends were cut back, 3 bases at V and 7 bases at J, with 21 bases in the middle. From germline, CDR1 is SQVTM and CDR2 ANQGSEA. The CDR3 sequence is 15 residues long. CDR3 in DNA: TGCAGCGTTGAGGAGGTCATTGAGGGGTCCTTTGGCTACACCTTC. Amino acids: CSVEEVIEGSFGYTF.

The chain joins TRBV20-1 to TRBJ2-1; D gene unclear. The tail of the sequence fits TRBJ2-7 better, so the J call may be wrong. This CDR3 contains 14 residues. CDR1 DFQATT and CDR2 SNEGSKA come from the germline V gene (reference sequence). The CDR3 coding sequence is TGCAGTGCTAGAGATGGCGGCGAGACCTACGAGCAGTACTTC. Amino acids: CSARDGGETYEQYF.

This clonotype was recorded a few times. The chain's CDR3 is CSARRTSGTDTQYF. CDR3 in DNA: TGCAGTGCTAGAAGGACTAGCGGAACAGATACGCAGTATTTT. V usage is TRBV20-1 and J usage is TRBJ2-3, with 10 positions matching TRBD2. The CDR3 sequence is 14 residues long. From germline, CDR1 is DFQATT and CDR2 SNEGSKA (reference sequence). V lost 2 bases, J lost 3 bases, and 2 bases stayed unmatched.

This clonotype was counted only a few times. The chain couples TRBV5-1 to TRBJ2-5; 11 bases match TRBD1. Matching the DNA end better, TRBJ2-1 makes the J call doubtful. Per the germline V gene, CDR1 is SGHRS and CDR2 is YFSETQ. The CDR3 totals 16 residues. In nucleotides, the CDR3 is TGCGCCAGCAGCTGCCGGGACAGGGGGGTATGTAATGAGCAGTTCTTC. Residues: CASSCRDRGVCNEQFF.

The chain joins TRBV5-1 to TRBJ2-5; TRBD2 is a possible D gene (6 bases). The length of the CDR3 is 14 residues. Trimming removed 6 bases from V and 5 bases from J, with 17 bases in between. Germline CDR1 and CDR2: SGHRS and YFSETQ. CDR3 in amino acids: CASKGGTSEETQYF. CDR3 in DNA: TGCGCCAGCAAGGGCGGGACCAGTGAGGAGACCCAGTACTTC.

The chain carries TRBV27 and TRBJ2-3; 7 bases are a match to TRBD1. V was clipped by 4 bases and J by 1 base; unmatched bases: 2. This CDR3 contains 14 residues. Per germline, CDR1 MNHEY and CDR2 SMNVEV (reference sequence). The CDR3 reads CASSYRGGTDTQYF. The DNA for the CDR3 is TGTGCCAGCAGTTACAGGGGCGGCACAGATACGCAGTATTTT.

This clonotype has more than one count but fewer than ten. The chain employs TRBV6-2 or TRBV6-3 and TRBJ1-2; TRBD1 aligns across 10 bases. The CDR3 contains 12 residues. The J segment lost 5 bases and the V segment lost 8 bases, leaving 2 bases of the junction unmatched. Per the germline V gene, CDR1 is MNHEY and CDR2 is SVGEGT. The CDR3 bases are TGTGCCAGCGGGACAGGGGTTTATGGCTACACCTTC. Translated, it gives CASGTGVYGYTF.

The V and J genes are TRBV6-2 or TRBV6-3 and TRBJ2-7; 7 bases align to TRBD1. Germline trimming cut 7 bases from V and 6 bases from J; bases unmatched to any gene: 6. The CDR3 has 12 residues. Germline lookup yields CDR1 MNHEY and CDR2 SVGEGT. CDR3 sequence: CASTDRVAEQYF. The CDR3 nucleotides read TGTGCCAGCACCGACAGGGTGGCCGAGCAGTACTTC.

This clonotype was observed a few times. The chain combines TRBV5-5 with TRBJ2-1; D is ambiguous. From germline, CDR1 is SGHKS and CDR2 YYEKEE (reference sequence). This CDR3 is built from 15 residues. V was shortened by 0 bases and J by 0 bases, with 7 bases between the two germline ends. For the CDR3, the DNA is TGTGCCAGCAGCTTGGTAGTCCTCTCCTACAATGAGCAGTTCTTC. It specifies CASSLVVLSYNEQFF.

This rearrangement joins TRBV19 to TRBJ1-5, with 8 bases aligning to TRBD1. The V segment lost 1 base and the J segment 6 bases; nucleotides outside the gene matches: 8. CDR1 LNHDA and CDR2 SQIVND come from the germline V gene (reference sequence). There are 16 residues in the CDR3. The CDR3 nucleotides are TGTGCCAGTAGTATAGGGGCTGCAGGGGGCAGTCAGCCCCAGCATTTT. It translates to CASSIGAAGGSQPQHF.

This clonotype has a handful of counts. Just one base apart from a much larger clone, this may be a read error. This chain links TRBV7-9 with TRBJ2-5; 8 bases are shared with TRBD2. The end of the DNA fits TRBJ2-7 better, so the J call may be wrong. CDR1 SEHNR and CDR2 FQNEAQ come from the germline V gene (reference sequence). CDR3 size: 15 residues. CDR3 DNA sequence: TGTGTCAGCAGCCAAAGCGGGGGCCTCCCCTACGAGCAGTACTTC. This codes for CVSSQSGGLPYEQYF.

This clonotype came up a few times. The chain uses TRBV20-1 and TRBJ2-1, with 8 bases that match TRBD2. In germline, CDR1 is DFQATT, CDR2 SNEGSKA (reference sequence). The CDR3 has 13 amino acids. V dropped 5 bases and J dropped 10; count of bases not matched to a gene: 10. CDR3 DNA: TGCAGTGCTGAACAGCGGGAGAGGGGGGAGCAGTTCTTC. As protein: CSAEQRERGEQFF.

This clonotype was recorded a few times. V is TRBV20-1 and J is TRBJ2-7; D may be TRBD1 (5 bases). Germline lookup yields CDR1 DFQATT and CDR2 SNEGSKA (reference sequence). V lost 3 bases and J lost 7, with 19 bases in between. The length of the CDR3 is 14 residues. This CDR3 is CSARSQTAAREQYF. The CDR3, as DNA: TGCAGTGCTAGGAGTCAGACAGCAGCGAGGGAGCAGTACTTC.

The rearrangement joins TRBV12-3 or TRBV12-4 to TRBJ2-4, with TRBD1 matching 8 bases. The V and J ends lost 6 bases and 8 bases, in that order; junction bases with no gene match: 6. The CDR3 is 13 amino acids. CDR3 DNA: TGTGCCAGCAGATGGACAGGGTCGGACATTCAGTACTTC. This translates into CASRWTGSDIQYF.

The J gene is TRBJ2-5, the V gene TRBV6-5, with D tentatively TRBD2 (5 bases). Deletions cut 7 bases from V and 4 bases from J, with 19 bases between. There are 15 residues in the CDR3. The V gene's germline CDR1 is MNHEY and CDR2 SVGAGI. The CDR3 nucleotides are TGTGCCAGCACCGACCCAAGACGTGAGGGAGAGACCCAGTACTTC. Translation: CASTDPRREGETQYF.

This sequence joins TRBV15 and TRBJ2-1; D not resolved. CDR1 LNHNV and CDR2 YYDKDF come from the germline V gene (reference sequence). V lost 3 bases and J 13 bases, leaving 16 bases between the germline ends. The length of the CDR3 is 13 residues. Here the CDR3 DNA reads TGTGCCACCAGCAGGGTTTTCCAAAAGTCTCAGTTCTTC. This sequence encodes CATSRVFQKSQFF.

J is TRBJ1-6 and V is TRBV16; no definite D call. Germline V gene lookup returns CDR1 KGHSY and CDR2 FQNENV. This CDR3 has 12 residues. V was pared by 1 base and J by 6 bases, with 1 base between. This chain's CDR3 is CASSQFNSPLHF. The CDR3 DNA sequence: TGTGCCAGCAGCCAATTTAATTCACCCCTCCACTTT. Looking up the rest from reference TRBV16 and TRBJ1-6 gives the full variable domain: GEEVAQTPKHLVRGEGQKAKLYCAPIKGHSYVFWYQQVLKNEFKFLISFQNENVFDETGMPKERFSAKCLPNSPCSLEIQATKLEDSAVYFCASSQFNSPLHFGNGTRLTVT.

The V gene is TRBV6-4, the J gene TRBJ2-1; no reliable D call. CDR1 is MRHNA and CDR2 is SNTAGT in the germline V gene. Between the trimmed V and J ends, which lost 6 bases and 0 bases, there was a span of 9 bases. The CDR3 extends over 14 amino acids. The CDR3, as DNA: TGTGCCAGCAGCGTACAGAGCTCCTACAATGAGCAGTTCTTC. It is translated as CASSVQSSYNEQFF.

The gene calls are TRBV7-6 and TRBJ2-5; 14 nucleotides agree with TRBD2. CDR1 is SGHVS and CDR2 is FNYEAQ in the germline V gene. The CDR3 is 19 residues long. Trimming removed 0 bases from V and 0 bases from J; junction bases left unmatched: 6. CDR3 amino acids: CASSLAPGLAGEYQETQYF. Written as DNA, the CDR3 is TGTGCCAGCAGCTTAGCGCCGGGACTAGCGGGGGAATACCAAGAGACCCAGTACTTC.

This clonotype appeared a few times. The chain combines TRBV20-1 with TRBJ2-1; the D is unclear. Per germline, CDR1 DFQATT and CDR2 SNEGSKA (reference sequence). The CDR3 has 15 amino acids. Between the trimmed V and J ends, which lost 5 bases and 0 bases, there was a span of 14 bases. The CDR3 is CSAPETRSSYNEQFF. CDR3 DNA: TGCAGTGCTCCGGAGACCAGGAGCTCCTACAATGAGCAGTTCTTC.

The rearrangement links TRBV28 to TRBJ2-5, with 10 bases lining up with TRBD1. The CDR3 covers 15 residues. Trimming cost V 4 bases and J 3 bases; bases outside gene matches: 5. Per germline, CDR1 MDHEN and CDR2 SYDVKM. The CDR3 loop is CASSSVGTGEETQYF. The CDR3, as DNA: TGTGCCAGCAGTTCTGTCGGGACAGGGGAAGAGACCCAGTACTTC.

The chain is built from TRBV7-2 and TRBJ2-1, with 11 bases lining up with TRBD2. Germline V gene sequence: CDR1 SGHTA, CDR2 FQGNSA. Germline trimming cut 5 bases from V and 4 bases from J; bases unmatched to any gene: 4. This CDR3 is 15 amino acids long. CDR3 sequence: CASSGTSGLYNEQFF. CDR3 nucleotides: TGTGCCAGCAGCGGGACTAGCGGTCTTTACAATGAGCAGTTCTTC.

This sequence joins TRBV20-1 and TRBJ2-5; a weak D match, TRBD1 (5 bases). CDR3 length: 13 residues. V was clipped by 4 bases and J by 1 base, with 10 bases between them. Germline V gene sequence: CDR1 DFQATT, CDR2 SNEGSKA (reference sequence). CDR3 in amino acids: CSAMGQPQETQYF. CDR3 nucleotide sequence: TGCAGTGCTATGGGGCAGCCCCAAGAGACCCAGTACTTC.

This clonotype turned up a few times. The rearrangement joins TRBV7-9 to TRBJ2-7, with D unresolved. The CDR3 length is 13 residues. V shed 10 bases and J shed 0 bases, with 13 bases lying between them. Germline V gene lookup returns CDR1 SEHNR and CDR2 FQNEAQ (reference sequence). CDR3 in amino acids: CAIGPAASYEQYF. The CDR3 region has the DNA TGTGCCATCGGACCAGCTGCCTCCTACGAGCAGTACTTC.

The J gene is TRBJ2-1, the V gene TRBV20-1, with 7 bases lining up with TRBD2. With 5 bases clipped from V and 2 bases from J, the junction kept 15 bases outside the gene matches. The CDR3 is 17 residues long. Germline assignment: CDR1 DFQATT and CDR2 SNEGSKA (reference sequence). CDR3 loop: CSAGGDPQLLAYNEQFF. The CDR3 DNA reads as TGCAGTGCTGGGGGGGACCCCCAGTTGTTGGCCTACAATGAGCAGTTCTTC.

This clonotype was seen more than once but under ten times. For the CDR3, the DNA is TGTGCCAGCAGCTTGACGGGGGAGACGAACATTCAGTACTTC. As protein: CASSLTGETNIQYF. The rearrangement uses TRBV7-9 and TRBJ2-4, with D perhaps matching TRBD2 (6 bases). From germline, CDR1 is SEHNR and CDR2 FQNEAQ (reference sequence). Trimming stripped 3 bases from V and 7 bases from J, with 13 bases between. This CDR3 is built from 14 residues.

This CDR3 is CASSSQGAENQPQHF. CDR3 nucleotides: TGTGCCAGCAGCTCCCAGGGGGCGGAAAATCAGCCCCAGCATTTT. The chain combines TRBV7-2 with TRBJ1-5; 8 nucleotides line up with TRBD1. The germline CDR1 and CDR2 sequences are SGHTA and FQGNSA. The V segment lost 4 bases and the J segment 4 bases; nucleotides outside the gene matches: 6. The CDR3 loop spans 15 amino acids.

There are a few counts of this clonotype. The V gene is TRBV27, the J gene TRBJ2-5, with a possible D match to TRBD2 (6 bases). V dropped 4 bases and J dropped 5 bases, with 20 bases sitting between them. This CDR3 spans 16 amino acids. From germline, CDR1 is MNHEY and CDR2 SMNVEV (reference sequence). CDR3 amino acids: CASSSSRRAWGETQYF. For the CDR3, the DNA is TGTGCCAGCAGTTCCTCCCGGAGGGCCTGGGGGGAGACCCAGTACTTC.

This clonotype was counted between two and nine times. The V gene is TRBV7-2, the J gene TRBJ2-4; the D is unclear. The CDR3 spans 16 residues. Between the trimmed V and J ends, which lost 9 bases and 0 bases, there was a span of 18 bases. Germline CDR1 and CDR2: SGHTA and FQGNSA. The CDR3 reads CASPYRVDGAKNIQYF. CDR3 bases: TGTGCCAGTCCCTATAGGGTAGATGGAGCCAAAAACATTCAGTACTTC.

The J gene is TRBJ2-3, the V gene TRBV4-1; D possibly corresponds to TRBD1 (6 bases). Germline lookup yields CDR1 MGHRA and CDR2 YSYEKL. Trimming cost V 0 bases and J 5 bases, with 15 bases left between them. The CDR3 sequence is 16 residues long. CDR3 residues: CASSQDNTGLGDTQYF. The CDR3 DNA reads as TGCGCCAGCAGCCAAGATAATACAGGGCTTGGAGATACGCAGTATTTT.